This T cell receptor (beta chain) was sequenced in a study of blood T cells in healthy people across ages. The CDR3 covers 16 residues. V gave up 0 bases and J gave up 4 bases; unmatched junction bases: 1. Germline loops: CDR1 LGHNA, CDR2 YSLEER. A sample-barcoded 5' primer and a J-beta primer mix were used in a second PCR of roughly 6 to 11 cycles. TCRdb recomputed calls from the 5' RACE reads with MiXCR, one row per CDR3 protein. Of about 800,000 distinct CDR3 sequences in the sample, roughly 25% were seen once. The authors extracted at least 5 micrograms of total RNA per sample. The sample holds a few counts of this clonotype. Antigen specificity is unknown. Study observations and caveats: Researchers deemed the diversity estimates from one million T cells underestimates.

These data are also associated with another study on T cells of mothers and their children. As reported in that work: A few healthy Caucasian mothers and their six children donated. Slightly, though not significantly, more overlap was seen in related than in unrelated mother-child pairs.

The chain recombines TRBV4-3 with TRBJ2-2; 11 bases align to TRBD1. The origin of this receptor is a boy between 5 and 17 years old in good health. Sequencing was carried out using blood. The DNA for the CDR3 is TGCGCCAGCAGCCAAGATGGGACAGGGGGCACCGGGGAGCTGTTTTTT. It is translated as CASSQDGTGGTGELFF.